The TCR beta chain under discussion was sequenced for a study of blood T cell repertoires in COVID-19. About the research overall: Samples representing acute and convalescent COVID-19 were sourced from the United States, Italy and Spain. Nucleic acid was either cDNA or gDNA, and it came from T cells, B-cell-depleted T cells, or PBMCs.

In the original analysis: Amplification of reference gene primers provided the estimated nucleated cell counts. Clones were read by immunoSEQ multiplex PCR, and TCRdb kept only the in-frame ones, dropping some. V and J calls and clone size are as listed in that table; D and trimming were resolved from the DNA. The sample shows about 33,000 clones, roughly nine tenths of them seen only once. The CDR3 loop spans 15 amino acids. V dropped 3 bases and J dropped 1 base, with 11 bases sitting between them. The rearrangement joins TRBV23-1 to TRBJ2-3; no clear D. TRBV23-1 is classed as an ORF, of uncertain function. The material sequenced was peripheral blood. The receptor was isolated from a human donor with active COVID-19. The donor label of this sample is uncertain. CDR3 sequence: CASSHPPRRTDTQYF. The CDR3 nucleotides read TGCGCCAGCAGTCACCCACCTAGACGCACAGATACGCAGTATTTT.